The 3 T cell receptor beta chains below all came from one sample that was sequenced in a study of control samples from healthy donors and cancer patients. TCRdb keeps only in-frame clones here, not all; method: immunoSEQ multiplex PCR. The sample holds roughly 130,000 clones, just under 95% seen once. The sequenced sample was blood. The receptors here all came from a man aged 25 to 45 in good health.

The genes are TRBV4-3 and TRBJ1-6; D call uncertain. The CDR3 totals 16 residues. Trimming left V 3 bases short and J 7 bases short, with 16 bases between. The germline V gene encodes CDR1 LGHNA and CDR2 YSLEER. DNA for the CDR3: TGCGCCAGCAGCCAGGTCCTTTTTCTCAGGAATTCACCCCTCCACTTT. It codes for CASSQVLFLRNSPLHF.

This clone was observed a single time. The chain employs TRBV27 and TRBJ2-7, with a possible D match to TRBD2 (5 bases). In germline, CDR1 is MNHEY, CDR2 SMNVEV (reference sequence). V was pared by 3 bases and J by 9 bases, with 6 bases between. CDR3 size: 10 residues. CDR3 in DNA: TGTGCCAGCAGTTTTGAGGGGCAGTACTTC. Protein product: CASSFEGQYF.

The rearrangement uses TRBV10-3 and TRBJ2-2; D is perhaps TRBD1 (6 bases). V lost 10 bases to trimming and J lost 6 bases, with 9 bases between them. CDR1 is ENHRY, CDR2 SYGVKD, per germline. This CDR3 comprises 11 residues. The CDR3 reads CATSGAGELFF. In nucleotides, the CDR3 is TGTGCCACCTCAGGGGCCGGGGAGCTGTTTTTT.